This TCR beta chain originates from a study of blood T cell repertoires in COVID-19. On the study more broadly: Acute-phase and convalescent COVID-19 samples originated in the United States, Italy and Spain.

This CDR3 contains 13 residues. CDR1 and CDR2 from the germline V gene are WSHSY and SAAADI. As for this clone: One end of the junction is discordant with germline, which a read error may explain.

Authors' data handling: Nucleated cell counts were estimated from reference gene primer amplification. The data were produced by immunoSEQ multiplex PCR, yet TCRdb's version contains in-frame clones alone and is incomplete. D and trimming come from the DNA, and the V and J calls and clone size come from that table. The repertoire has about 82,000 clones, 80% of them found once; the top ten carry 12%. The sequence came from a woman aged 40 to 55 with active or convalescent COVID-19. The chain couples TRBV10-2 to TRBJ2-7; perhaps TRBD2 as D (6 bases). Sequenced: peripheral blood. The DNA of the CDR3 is TGCCCCAGCAGTCGCCCGGAGGGGCGGGAGCAGTACTTC. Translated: CPSSRPEGREQYF.